The 27 T cell receptor beta chains below were found in one sample sequenced in a study of blood T cell repertoires in COVID-19. This table comes from immunoSEQ multiplex PCR, and its TCRdb copy is limited to in-frame clones, with some not included. The sample lists 130,000 to 150,000 clones, roughly 85% seen once, with approximately 4% in the top ten. The sequencing sample was made of peripheral blood. These TCRs come from a man in his sixties with acute or convalescent COVID-19.

Points on this clone: One junction end does not reproduce the germline sequence, and a read error may be involved. The chain employs TRBV7-8 and TRBJ2-1; D may be TRBD2 (6 bases). The CDR3 spans 19 residues. Germline V gene data show CDR1 as SGHVS and CDR2 as FQNEAQ. For the CDR3, the DNA is TGTGCCAGCAGATTAGTGCTGGAGGGCCTTGATAGCTCCTACAATGAGCAGTTCTTC. Translated, it gives CASRLVLEGLDSSYNEQFF.

The chain joins TRBV28 to TRBJ1-2, with 9 bases that match TRBD1. The CDR3 has 15 residues. CDR1 and CDR2 (germline): MDHEN, SYDVKM. J was trimmed by 8 bases and V by 6 bases; bases with no gene match: 13. CDR3 protein: CASSITGGVGGGYTF. DNA for the CDR3: TGTGCCAGCAGCATTACAGGGGGCGTCGGGGGAGGCTACACCTTC.

The chain is built from TRBV7-2 and TRBJ2-1; TRBD2 matches at 13 bases. The trim removed 5 bases at V and 12 bases at J, leaving 7 bases unmatched. Germline V lookup: CDR1 SGHTA, CDR2 FQGNSA. The CDR3 consists of 14 residues. In DNA form, the CDR3 reads TGTGCCAGCAGCCCCGGGACTAGCGGGATTGCGCAGTTCTTC. The encoded protein is CASSPGTSGIAQFF.

This clone was detected only a few times. The V gene is TRBV28, the J gene TRBJ2-1, with 16 bases fitting TRBD2. The CDR3 has 17 residues. The V gene's germline CDR1 is MDHEN and CDR2 SYDVKM. The J segment lost 7 bases and the V segment lost 6 bases, leaving 9 bases of the junction unmatched. This CDR3 reads CASSQTGTSGRANEQFF. The DNA for the CDR3 is TGTGCCAGCAGCCAAACTGGGACTAGCGGGAGGGCGAATGAGCAGTTCTTC.

This rearrangement joins TRBV5-8 to TRBJ2-1, with D maybe TRBD2 (6 bases). Trimming removed 5 bases from V and 7 bases from J, with 19 bases in between. The CDR3 runs 15 residues. Germline V CDR1 and CDR2: SGHTS, YDEGEE. The CDR3 DNA follows: TGTGCCAGCAGTCAGATCCCAAGCGGGCTAAATGAGCAGTTCTTC. This codes for CASSQIPSGLNEQFF.

The rearrangement uses TRBV2 and TRBJ1-6; D possibly corresponds to TRBD1 (5 bases). CDR3 length: 14 residues. In germline, CDR1 is SNHLY, CDR2 FYNNEI. Trimming pared 6 bases from V and 6 bases from J, leaving 12 bases between. CDR3 in amino acids: CASRRGLFNSPLHF. The CDR3 bases are TGTGCCAGCAGACGGGGGTTGTTTAATTCACCCCTCCACTTT.

The chain employs TRBV21-1 and TRBJ1-1; TRBD1 is taken as the D call from the table, unchecked against the DNA. TRBV21-1 is a documented pseudogene. The CDR3 length is 14 residues. Written as DNA, the CDR3 is TGTGCCAGCAGCAAAGAGGAGACAGGGAATGAAGCTTTCTTT. Its translation is CASSKEETGNEAFF.

In this sample, this clone turned up a few times. The chain couples TRBV28 to TRBJ2-1; 7 bases are a match to TRBD2. Germline V gene data show CDR1 as MDHEN and CDR2 as SYDVKM. The junction had 14 bases not matched to a gene; V was cut back by 7 bases and J by 5 bases. The CDR3 spans 16 residues. CDR3 nucleotides: TGTGCCAGCACCCCTGAGGGAGGGCTCGGGCACAATGAGCAGTTCTTC. It codes for CASTPEGGLGHNEQFF.

The chain joins TRBV12-3 or TRBV12-4 to TRBJ1-2, with D hard to call. Trimming removed 1 base at V and 7 bases at J, with 7 bases between. CDR3 length: 12 residues. In DNA, the CDR3 is TGTGCCAGCAGTTTAGGTGTCTTTGGCTACACCTTC. It is translated as CASSLGVFGYTF.

The chain links TRBV7-2 to TRBJ1-5; unclear D gene. Germline assignment: CDR1 SGHTA and CDR2 FQGNSA. Trimming cost V 1 base and J 0 bases, with 13 bases left between them. The CDR3 length is 17 residues. The DNA of the CDR3 is TGTGCCAGCAGCTTAGGCTCGAGACTCCTTAGCAATCAGCCCCAGCATTTT. It translates to CASSLGSRLLSNQPQHF.

The chain combines TRBV5-6 with TRBJ2-5; possible D gene TRBD2, 5 bases. The ends were cut back, 0 bases at V and 5 bases at J, with 11 bases in the middle. Germline CDR1 is SGHDT and CDR2 is YYEEEE. The CDR3 contains 14 residues. CDR3 in amino acids: CASSLVNQRETQYF. Here the CDR3 DNA reads TGTGCCAGCAGCTTGGTAAACCAGCGGGAGACCCAGTACTTC.

CDR3: CASVGAGGPYGYTF. The CDR3 nucleotides are TGTGCCAGCGTTGGCGCGGGCGGGCCCTATGGCTACACCTTC. V is TRBV28 and J is TRBJ1-2, with D unclear. V gave up 8 bases and J gave up 4 bases, with 17 bases separating them. The CDR3 sequence is 14 residues long. The germline CDR1 and CDR2 sequences are MDHEN and SYDVKM.

This sequence joins TRBV29-1 and TRBJ2-7, with 12 bases matching TRBD1. Losses at the gene ends were 4 bases for V and 7 bases for J; bases not matched to a gene: 5. The CDR3 covers 13 residues. Germline-derived CDR1 and CDR2 are SQVTM and ANQGSEA. In DNA form, the CDR3 reads TGCAGCGTTGGGGGACAGGGGGCAGAAGAGCAGTACTTC. This sequence encodes CSVGGQGAEEQYF.

The chain combines TRBV11-2 with TRBJ1-1, with 7 bases aligning to TRBD1. Germline CDR1 reads SGHAT; CDR2 reads FQNNGV. Trimming took 0 bases from V and 4 from J; bases not matched to a gene: 11. The CDR3 loop spans 17 amino acids. This CDR3 is CASSLDLGQGVGTEAFF. CDR3 coding DNA: TGTGCCAGCAGCTTAGATCTCGGCCAGGGGGTAGGCACTGAAGCTTTCTTT.

The chain carries TRBV3-1 (or the pseudogene TRBV3-2) and TRBJ1-6, with 9 bases matching TRBD1. After removal of 3 bases from V and 7 bases from J, the junction contained 1 base not matched to a gene. Germline V gene lookup returns CDR1 LGHDT and CDR2 YNNKEL (reference sequence). The CDR3 contains 14 residues. In nucleotides, the CDR3 is TGTGCCAGCAGCCAGGACAGGGGAAATTCACCCCTCCACTTT. It is translated as CASSQDRGNSPLHF.

J is TRBJ2-1 and V is TRBV7-2; 8 nucleotides match TRBD2. Germline CDR1 reads SGHTA; CDR2 reads FQGNSA. The CDR3 runs to 14 residues. The trim removed 5 bases at V and 6 bases at J, leaving 6 bases unmatched. CDR3 residues: CASSLSGALNEQFF. For the CDR3, the DNA is TGTGCCAGCAGCCTTAGCGGGGCCCTCAATGAGCAGTTCTTC. Drawing the rest from reference TRBV7-2 and TRBJ2-1, the complete variable domain is GAGVSQSPSNKVTEKGKDVELRCDPISGHTALYWYRQSLGQGLEFLIYFQGNSAPDKSGLPSDRFSAERTGGSVSTLTIQRTQQEDSAVYLCASSLSGALNEQFFGPGTRLTVL.

The chain uses TRBV25-1 and TRBJ2-7; a weak D match, TRBD1 (6 bases). V lost 0 bases and J 4 bases, leaving 13 bases between the germline ends. The CDR3 totals 15 residues. Germline CDR1 MGHDK, CDR2 SYGVNS. CDR3 protein: CASSEYKGVYYEQYF. CDR3 bases: TGTGCCAGCAGTGAATATAAGGGGGTCTATTACGAGCAGTACTTC.

This chain connects TRBV28 to TRBJ2-7; weak D call: TRBD2 (6 bases). The CDR3 length is 14 residues. Trimming took 3 bases from V and 0 from J, leaving 9 bases between them. In germline, CDR1 is MDHEN, CDR2 SYDVKM. Here the CDR3 reads CASSFASASYEQYF. The CDR3 region has the DNA TGTGCCAGCAGTTTCGCTAGCGCCTCCTACGAGCAGTACTTC. Full variable domain (outside the CDR3, taken from reference TRBV28 and TRBJ2-7): DVKVTQSSRYLVKRTGEKVFLECVQDMDHENMFWYRQDPGLGLRLIYFSYDVKMKEKGDIPEGYSVSREKKERFSLILESASTNQTSMYLCASSFASASYEQYFGPGTRLTVT.

This chain uses TRBV7-2 with TRBJ2-5; D is perhaps TRBD2 (6 bases). Between the trimmed V and J ends, which lost 5 bases and 2 bases, there was a span of 15 bases. CDR1 and CDR2 from the germline V gene are SGHTA and FQGNSA. CDR3 length: 15 amino acids. The CDR3 DNA reads as TGTGCCAGCAGCGCCCTAGCGATTCCACAAGAGACCCAGTACTTC. Translation: CASSALAIPQETQYF.

V is TRBV19 and J is TRBJ1-2; D uncertain. Germline-derived CDR1 and CDR2 are LNHDA and SQIVND (reference sequence). Trimming took 4 bases from V and 8 from J, leaving 14 bases between them. The CDR3 is made up of 13 amino acids. The CDR3, as DNA: TGTGCCAGTAGTAACAGTAGGTCCCACGGCTACACCTTC. Its translation is CASSNSRSHGYTF.

The chain recombines TRBV5-4 with TRBJ1-2; a possible D gene is TRBD1 (5 bases). The V end was cut by 4 bases, the J end by 6 bases, with 10 bases between. CDR1 is SGHNT and CDR2 is YYREEE in the germline V gene (reference sequence). The CDR3 extends over 12 amino acids. CDR3 sequence (DNA): TGTGCCAGCAGCCCCGGAGGGGATGGCTACACCTTC. It encodes CASSPGGDGYTF.

This clone appeared a few times. This chain uses TRBV28 with TRBJ2-1, with 15 positions matching TRBD2. V was clipped by 6 bases and J by 5 bases; unmatched bases: 11. The germline V gene encodes CDR1 MDHEN and CDR2 SYDVKM. The CDR3 runs 18 residues. This chain's CDR3 is CASRLPGTSGRSHNEQFF. CDR3 in DNA: TGTGCCAGCAGATTACCCGGGACTAGCGGGAGGTCTCACAATGAGCAGTTCTTC.

The rearrangement joins TRBV2 to TRBJ1-5; TRBD1 might be the D (5 bases). The ends were cut back, 1 base at V and 4 bases at J, with 11 bases in the middle. Germline V gene lookup returns CDR1 SNHLY and CDR2 FYNNEI. The CDR3 spans 15 residues. DNA of the CDR3: TGTGCCAGCAGTGAAGGGGCAGGGAGGAATCAGCCCCAGCATTTT. Its translation is CASSEGAGRNQPQHF.

The V and J genes are TRBV28 and TRBJ2-4; D call uncertain. The CDR3 loop spans 13 amino acids. V was trimmed by 6 bases and J by 1 base, leaving 7 bases between them. Germline lookup yields CDR1 MDHEN and CDR2 SYDVKM. The CDR3 DNA is TGTGCCAGCAGCCGGGTGGCCAAAAACATTCAGTACTTC. This gives the protein CASSRVAKNIQYF.

In this sample, this clone turned up once. The V gene is TRBV11-2, the J gene TRBJ1-1; D is ambiguous. The CDR3 has 14 residues. V lost 2 bases and J 0 bases, leaving 7 bases between the germline ends. The germline V gene has CDR1 SGHAT and CDR2 FQNNGV. This CDR3 reads CASSLNDMNTEAFF. CDR3 bases: TGTGCCAGCAGCTTAAATGACATGAACACTGAAGCTTTCTTT.

This chain links TRBV29-1 with TRBJ2-5; D gene ambiguous. V was shortened by 3 bases and J by 3 bases, with 11 bases between the two germline ends. CDR1 and CDR2 (germline): SQVTM, ANQGSEA. This CDR3 contains 13 residues. In DNA, the CDR3 is TGCAGCGTTGAGCGCCCTGGAGAAGAGACCCAGTACTTC. It specifies CSVERPGEETQYF. The whole variable domain, filled in from reference TRBV29-1 and TRBJ2-5, reads SAVISQKPSRDICQRGTSLTIQCQVDSQVTMMFWYRQQPGQSLTLIATANQGSEATYESGFVIDKFPISRPNLTFSTLTVSNMSPEDSSIYLCSVERPGEETQYFGPGTRLLVL.

CDR3 residues: CASSQGGTRSAYGYTF. CDR3 DNA: TGTGCCAGCAGCCAAGGGGGGACAAGAAGCGCTTATGGCTACACCTTC. This chain links TRBV3-1 (or the pseudogene TRBV3-2) with TRBJ1-2, with D possibly matching TRBD1 (6 bases). Germline V CDR1 and CDR2: LGHDT, YNNKEL (reference sequence). The CDR3 has 16 residues. Between the trimmed V and J ends, which lost 1 base and 5 bases, there was a span of 17 bases.